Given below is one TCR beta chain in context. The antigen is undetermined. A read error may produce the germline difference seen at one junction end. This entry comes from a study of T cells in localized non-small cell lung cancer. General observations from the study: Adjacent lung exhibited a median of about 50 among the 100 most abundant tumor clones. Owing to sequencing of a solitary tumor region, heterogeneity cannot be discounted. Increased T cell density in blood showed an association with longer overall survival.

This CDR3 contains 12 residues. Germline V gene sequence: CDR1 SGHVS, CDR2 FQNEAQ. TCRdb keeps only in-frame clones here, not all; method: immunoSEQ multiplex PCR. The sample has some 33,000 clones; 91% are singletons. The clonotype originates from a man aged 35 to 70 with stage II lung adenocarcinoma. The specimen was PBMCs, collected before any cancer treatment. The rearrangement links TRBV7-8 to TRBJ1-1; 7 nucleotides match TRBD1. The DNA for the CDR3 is TGTGCCAGCACCTTAAAGGGGGCTGCAGCTTTCTTT. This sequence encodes CASTLKGAAAFF.